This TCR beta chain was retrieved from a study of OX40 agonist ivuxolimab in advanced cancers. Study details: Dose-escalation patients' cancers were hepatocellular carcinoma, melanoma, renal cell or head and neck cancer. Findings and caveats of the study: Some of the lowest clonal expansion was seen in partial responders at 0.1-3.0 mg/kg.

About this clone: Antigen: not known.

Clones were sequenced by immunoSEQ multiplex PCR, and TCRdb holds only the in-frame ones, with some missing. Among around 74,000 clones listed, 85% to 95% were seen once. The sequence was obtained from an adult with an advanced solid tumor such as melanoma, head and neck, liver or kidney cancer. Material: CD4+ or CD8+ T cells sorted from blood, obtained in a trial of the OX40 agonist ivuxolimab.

In DNA, the CDR3 is TGTGCCAGCAGTATCACAGGGCCCTTTGAAGCTTTCTTT. It encodes CASSITGPFEAFF. The rearrangement joins TRBV27 to TRBJ1-1; weak D call: TRBD1 (6 bases). V was clipped by 5 bases and J by 7 bases, with 14 bases between them. The CDR3 contains 13 residues. Germline values: CDR1 MNHEY, CDR2 SMNVEV (reference sequence).